This TCR beta chain was recorded in a study of blood T cell repertoires in COVID-19. Across the whole study: The study drew acute and convalescent COVID-19 samples from the United States, Italy and Spain.

The authors' processing: Estimates of nucleated cell counts were drawn from the amplification of reference gene primers. Generated by immunoSEQ multiplex PCR, the TCRdb table keeps only in-frame clones and is missing some. Clone size and the V and J calls come from that table; the DNA yielded D and trimming. In the table there are around 220,000 clones, roughly 80% of which are singletons. Trimming removed 3 bases at V and 4 bases at J, with 13 bases between. The CDR3 contains 14 residues. The V gene's germline CDR1 is MDHEN and CDR2 SYDVKM. This clonotype was obtained from a human donor in a cohort sampled during active COVID-19. The specimen was peripheral blood. The rearrangement uses TRBV28 and TRBJ2-7; maybe TRBD2 (5 bases). Here the CDR3 DNA reads TGTGCCAGCAGTTTGGACTCGGGCGGTTACGAGCAGTACTTC. It yields the protein CASSLDSGGYEQYF. The variable domain in full, with the rest retrieved from reference TRBV28 and TRBJ2-7, is DVKVTQSSRYLVKRTGEKVFLECVQDMDHENMFWYRQDPGLGLRLIYFSYDVKMKEKGDIPEGYSVSREKKERFSLILESASTNQTSMYLCASSLDSGGYEQYFGPGTRLTVT.